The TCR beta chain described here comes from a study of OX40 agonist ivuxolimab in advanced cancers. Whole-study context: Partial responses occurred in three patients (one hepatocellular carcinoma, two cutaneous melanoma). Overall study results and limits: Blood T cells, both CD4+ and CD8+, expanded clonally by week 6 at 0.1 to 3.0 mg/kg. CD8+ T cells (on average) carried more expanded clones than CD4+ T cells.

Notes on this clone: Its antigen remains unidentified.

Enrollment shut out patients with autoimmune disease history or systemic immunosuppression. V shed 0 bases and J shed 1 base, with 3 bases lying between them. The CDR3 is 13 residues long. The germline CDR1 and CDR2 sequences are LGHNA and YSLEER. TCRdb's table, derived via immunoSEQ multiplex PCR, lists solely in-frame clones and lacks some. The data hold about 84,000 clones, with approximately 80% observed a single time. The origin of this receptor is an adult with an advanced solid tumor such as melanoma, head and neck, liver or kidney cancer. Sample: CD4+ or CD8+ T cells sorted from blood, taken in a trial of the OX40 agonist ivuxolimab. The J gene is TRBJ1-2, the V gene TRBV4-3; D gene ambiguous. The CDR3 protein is CASSQEDNYGYTF. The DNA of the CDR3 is TGCGCCAGCAGCCAAGAAGATAACTATGGCTACACCTTC.